Following are 10 T cell receptor beta chains from one sample sequenced in a study of blood T cell repertoires in COVID-19. Measured with immunoSEQ multiplex PCR; TCRdb has only the in-frame clones, and not every one. The sample consists of just under 150,000 clones, 80% to 90% of them appearing once. Sequencing was performed on peripheral blood. The receptor source for this set is a man between 50 and 59 years old who had recovered from COVID-19.

The V and J genes are TRBV4-2 and TRBJ2-3, with a tentative D call TRBD2 (6 bases). Germline V lookup: CDR1 LGHNA, CDR2 YNFKEQ. CDR3 length equals 16 residues. Trimming cost V 1 base and J 2 bases, with 13 bases left between them. For the CDR3, the DNA is TGTGCCAGCAGCCAAGTAGGACTATTGTTCACAGATACGCAGTATTTT. It specifies CASSQVGLLFTDTQYF.

The gene calls are TRBV4-3 and TRBJ2-1, with D perhaps matching TRBD2 (5 bases). CDR3 length: 15 residues. Germline-derived CDR1 and CDR2 are LGHNA and YSLEER. V gave up 0 bases and J gave up 2 bases, with 8 bases separating them. CDR3 DNA: TGCGCCAGCAGCCAAGATGCGACTACCTACAATGAGCAGTTCTTC. This translates into CASSQDATTYNEQFF.

The CDR3 protein is CASSPASGPSTDTQYF. Written as DNA, the CDR3 is TGTGCCAGCAGCCCAGCTAGCGGGCCTAGCACAGATACGCAGTATTTT. The rearrangement links TRBV7-2 to TRBJ2-3, with 8 nucleotides matching TRBD2. Germline CDR1 and CDR2: SGHTA and FQGNSA. The CDR3 loop spans 16 amino acids. V shed 5 bases, J shed 0 bases, and the junction held 7 bases outside the gene matches.

This chain uses TRBV5-4 with TRBJ2-5; 7 positions agree with TRBD1. Germline CDR1 and CDR2: SGHNT and YYREEE (reference sequence). V was clipped by 0 bases and J by 5 bases; unmatched bases: 7. This CDR3 has 15 amino acids. The CDR3 spells CASSLGQGVGETQYF. CDR3 nucleotides: TGTGCCAGCAGCTTGGGACAGGGAGTGGGGGAGACCCAGTACTTC.

The genes are TRBV11-2 and TRBJ1-2; TRBD1 aligns across 11 bases. The CDR3 has 15 residues. J lost 7 bases, V lost 0 bases, and 4 bases had no gene match. Germline CDR1 and CDR2: SGHAT and FQNNGV. The CDR3 here is CASSLDGQGARGYTF. The CDR3 DNA is TGTGCCAGCAGCTTAGACGGACAGGGGGCGCGTGGCTACACCTTC.

V and J are TRBV19 and TRBJ1-2; D gene ambiguous. The CDR3 is 13 amino acids. Trimming took off 3 bases at V and 3 bases at J, with 8 bases between the two ends. The germline V gene encodes CDR1 LNHDA and CDR2 SQIVND (reference sequence). The CDR3 here is CASSIKEYYGYTF. As DNA, the CDR3 is TGTGCCAGTAGTATTAAGGAGTACTATGGCTACACCTTC.

The V and J genes are TRBV6-4 and TRBJ2-2; TRBD1 matches 9 bases. The germline V gene encodes CDR1 MRHNA and CDR2 SNTAGT. Trimming at V came to 6 bases and at J to 7 bases, leaving 9 bases not matched to a gene. This CDR3 contains 15 residues. CDR3 DNA sequence: TGTGCCAGCAGCAAAAACAGGGGGCCTGGCGGGGAGCTGTTTTTT. Its translation is CASSKNRGPGGELFF.

This rearrangement joins TRBV7-3 to TRBJ2-3; 11 positions match TRBD2. There are 19 residues in the CDR3. Germline V gene data show CDR1 as SGHTA and CDR2 as FQGTGA. V gave up 4 bases and J gave up 1 base; unmatched junction bases: 13. CDR3: CASSSVAGGLGVGTDTQYF. In DNA form, the CDR3 reads TGTGCCAGCAGCTCCGTAGCGGGGGGGCTAGGGGTTGGCACAGATACGCAGTATTTT.

This CDR3 reads CSGQLQETQYF. The CDR3 DNA is TGCAGTGGACAGCTCCAAGAGACCCAGTACTTC. The gene calls are TRBV20-1 and TRBJ2-5, with D maybe TRBD1 (5 bases). This CDR3 spans 11 amino acids. Germline CDR1 DFQATT, CDR2 SNEGSKA (reference sequence). The V gene lost 7 bases and the J gene lost 1 base, with 7 bases spanning the gap.

This clone showed up just once. This sample includes further DNA sequences coding for the same CDR3. V gene TRBV7-2 combines with J gene TRBJ1-1, with 8 positions matching TRBD1. The length of the CDR3 is 15 residues. Germline V gives CDR1 SGHTA, CDR2 FQGNSA. The junction had 2 bases not matched to a gene; V was cut back by 2 bases and J by 0 bases. The CDR3 DNA reads as TGTGCCAGCAGCTTAACAGGGGGTATGAACACTGAAGCTTTCTTT. Amino acid sequence: CASSLTGGMNTEAFF.